The 27 T cell receptor beta chains below were found in one sample sequenced in a study of cytomegalovirus exposure and HLA in healthy donors. Use of 60 Vbeta and 13 Jbeta primers characterized the PCR. Assay used: immunoSEQ multiplex PCR; TCRdb lists only in-frame clones, some missing. The sample lists 160,000 or so clones, roughly 80% seen once, with 4% to 5.5% in the top ten. Material: PBMCs. These receptor sequences come from a man aged 25 to 40 in good health and CMV-seronegative.

CDR3: CRYTGGVKAFF. In DNA form, the CDR3 reads TGCAGGTATACAGGGGGCGTCAAAGCTTTCTTT. The chain is built from TRBV20-1 and TRBJ1-1; 9 positions agree with TRBD1. CDR3 length: 11 amino acids. Germline V gene lookup returns CDR1 DFQATT and CDR2 SNEGSKA (reference sequence).

This clone showed up just once. In DNA, the CDR3 is TGTGCCAGCAGCCCCCGACAGGGGGCGCAGGGCAATGAGCAGTTCTTC. This gives the protein CASSPRQGAQGNEQFF. The chain joins TRBV11-3 to TRBJ2-1, with TRBD1 matching over 10 bases. Germline V gene data show CDR1 as SGHNT and CDR2 as YENEEA. The CDR3 totals 16 residues. The junction had 10 bases not matched to a gene; V was cut back by 5 bases and J by 6 bases.

The chain combines TRBV27 with TRBJ2-7; a possible D gene is TRBD2 (6 bases). The germline V gene encodes CDR1 MNHEY and CDR2 SMNVEV (reference sequence). The CDR3 totals 15 residues. Trimming cost V 2 bases and J 0 bases, with 11 bases left between them. The CDR3 sequence is CASSLGGAGSYEQYF. CDR3 bases: TGTGCCAGCAGTTTAGGGGGAGCGGGCTCCTACGAGCAGTACTTC.

The V gene is TRBV6-6, the J gene TRBJ2-1; D remains unclear. CDR1 and CDR2 from the germline V gene are MNHNY and SVGAGI (reference sequence). V was trimmed by 0 bases and J by 5 bases, leaving 14 bases between them. This CDR3 contains 16 residues. The CDR3 spells CASSYSGGPVDNEQFF. CDR3 sequence (DNA): TGTGCCAGCAGTTACTCAGGCGGCCCAGTGGACAATGAGCAGTTCTTC.

V is TRBV5-6 and J is TRBJ1-5; no firm D call. The CDR3 length is 12 residues. Trimming took 1 base from V and 6 from J, leaving 5 bases between them. Per germline, CDR1 SGHDT and CDR2 YYEEEE. The CDR3 DNA reads as TGTGCCAGCAGCTTGTCCTCTCAGCCCCAGCATTTT. Translating it yields CASSLSSQPQHF.

This sequence joins TRBV6-5 and TRBJ2-1; unclear D gene. Trimming left V 6 bases short and J 0 bases short, with 6 bases between. Germline CDR1 and CDR2: MNHEY and SVGAGI. There are 13 residues in the CDR3. The CDR3 is CASRRSSYNEQFF. DNA of the CDR3: TGTGCCAGCAGACGGAGCTCCTACAATGAGCAGTTCTTC.

The chain recombines TRBV5-1 with TRBJ1-4; no firm D call. The CDR3 totals 15 residues. The V gene lost 0 bases and the J gene lost 0 bases, with 6 bases spanning the gap. The germline V gene has CDR1 SGHRS and CDR2 YFSETQ. DNA for the CDR3: TGCGCCAGCAGCTTGGGGTCAGCAACTAATGAAAAACTGTTTTTT. Its translation is CASSLGSATNEKLFF.

The chain combines TRBV20-1 with TRBJ2-3; no firm D call. Germline assignment: CDR1 DFQATT and CDR2 SNEGSKA (reference sequence). The CDR3 length is 11 residues. The V end lost 6 bases, the J end lost 5 bases, and 9 bases lay between the germline ends. CDR3 amino acids: CSATRQDTQYF. In nucleotides, the CDR3 is TGCAGTGCCACGCGGCAAGATACGCAGTATTTT.

The J gene is TRBJ2-7, the V gene TRBV5-1; maybe TRBD1 (8 bases). V lost 0 bases, J lost 6 bases, and 16 bases lay in between. The CDR3 runs to 15 residues. CDR1 is SGHRS and CDR2 is YFSETQ in the germline V gene. The CDR3, as DNA: TGCGCCAGCAGCTTGGAGAACAGGGGGGGAAGCGAGCAGTACTTC. It yields the protein CASSLENRGGSEQYF.

The chain is built from TRBV6-1 and TRBJ2-3; weak D call: TRBD1 (6 bases). V lost 6 bases, J lost 5 bases, and 15 bases lay in between. CDR3 size: 14 residues. The germline V gene has CDR1 MNHNS and CDR2 SASEGT. The CDR3 spells CASRQGLAGDTQYF. CDR3 DNA: TGTGCCAGCAGGCAGGGGCTGGCGGGAGATACGCAGTATTTT.

This CDR3 is CASSLGGRGVADTQYF. The DNA of the CDR3 is TGTGCCAGCAGTTTGGGCGGGAGAGGGGTGGCGGATACGCAGTATTTT. The chain carries TRBV28 and TRBJ2-3, with 7 bases that match TRBD2. This CDR3 contains 16 residues. Germline trimming cut 3 bases from V and 6 bases from J; bases unmatched to any gene: 12. Germline CDR1 is MDHEN and CDR2 is SYDVKM.

Only one count was recorded for this clone. V usage is TRBV20-1 and J usage is TRBJ1-1; D is unclear. This CDR3 is built from 11 residues. CDR1 and CDR2 (germline): DFQATT, SNEGSKA (reference sequence). CDR3 bases: TGCACCTTCACAAGGAACACTGAAGCTTTCTTT. Its translation: CTFTRNTEAFF.

The V gene is TRBV5-1, the J gene TRBJ1-4; 8 positions agree with TRBD1. Germline assignment: CDR1 SGHRS and CDR2 YFSETQ. Trimming at V came to 4 bases and at J to 12 bases, leaving 17 bases not matched to a gene. The CDR3 length is 16 residues. The CDR3 reads CASSPSVSQGAKELFF. The CDR3 DNA follows: TGCGCCAGCAGCCCCTCGGTCTCTCAGGGGGCGAAAGAACTGTTTTTT.

The chain is built from TRBV5-8 and TRBJ2-7, with D tentatively TRBD1 or TRBD2 (7 bases each). Deletions cut 4 bases from V and 6 bases from J, with 17 bases between. The germline gives CDR1 SGHTS, CDR2 YDEGEE. The CDR3 sequence is 14 residues long. As DNA, the CDR3 is TGTGCCAGCAGCATGGACAGGCCGGGGGGCGAGCAGTACTTC. It specifies CASSMDRPGGEQYF.

The genes are TRBV19 and TRBJ2-5; TRBD1 matches 12 bases. Germline lookup yields CDR1 LNHDA and CDR2 SQIVND (reference sequence). Trimming removed 3 bases from V and 4 bases from J; junction bases left unmatched: 12. The CDR3 has 18 residues. CDR3 nucleotide sequence: TGTGCCAGTAGTATTGAAGGGACAGGGGGCCTATTAGCAGAGACCCAGTACTTC. Translation gives CASSIEGTGGLLAETQYF. The variable domain in full, completed from reference TRBV19 and TRBJ2-5, reads DGGITQSPKYLFRKEGQNVTLSCEQNLNHDAMYWYRQDPGQGLRLIYYSQIVNDFQKGDIAEGYSVSREKKESFPLTVTSAQKNPTAFYLCASSIEGTGGLLAETQYFGPGTRLLVL.

V usage is TRBV27 and J usage is TRBJ1-2; D not resolved. The germline V gene encodes CDR1 MNHEY and CDR2 SMNVEV (reference sequence). This CDR3 is built from 13 residues. With 3 bases removed from V and 1 base from J, the gap between germline ends came to 6 bases. The CDR3 loop is CASSFENNYGYTF. CDR3 nucleotide sequence: TGTGCCAGCAGTTTTGAGAATAACTATGGCTACACCTTC.

The J gene is TRBJ2-2, the V gene TRBV29-1; D perhaps matches TRBD1 (5 bases). Germline V gives CDR1 SQVTM, CDR2 ANQGSEA. This CDR3 comprises 14 residues. V shed 5 bases and J shed 5 bases, with 15 bases lying between them. The CDR3 is CSVQGQEWTGELFF. As DNA, the CDR3 is TGCAGCGTTCAGGGTCAGGAGTGGACCGGGGAGCTGTTTTTT.

The V and J genes are TRBV29-1 and TRBJ2-1, with 7 bases that match TRBD2. Germline assignment: CDR1 SQVTM and CDR2 ANQGSEA. The CDR3 has 12 amino acids. The junction had 8 bases not matched to a gene; V was cut back by 5 bases and J by 10 bases. The CDR3 sequence: CSVLPTGGEQFF. CDR3 coding DNA: TGCAGCGTTCTCCCGACGGGGGGAGAGCAGTTCTTC.

The genes are TRBV30 and TRBJ2-3, with 7 positions matching TRBD2. Trimming cost V 5 bases and J 5 bases; bases outside gene matches: 10. Per the germline V gene, CDR1 is GTSNPN and CDR2 is SVGIG (reference sequence). This CDR3 comprises 14 residues. CDR3 loop: CAWGRTSAQDTQYF. CDR3 DNA sequence: TGTGCCTGGGGAAGGACTAGTGCTCAAGATACGCAGTATTTT.

V gene TRBV5-4 combines with J gene TRBJ2-5; 8 nucleotides agree with TRBD2. Germline-derived CDR1 and CDR2 are SGHNT and YYREEE (reference sequence). CDR3 length: 16 residues. The J segment lost 5 bases and the V segment lost 0 bases, leaving 9 bases of the junction unmatched. DNA of the CDR3: TGTGCCAGCAGCTTGGCCGGGGCGGGGGGCGCGGAGACCCAGTACTTC. It codes for CASSLAGAGGAETQYF.

The V call is TRBV7-2, the J call TRBJ2-7; possibly TRBD2 for D (5 bases). Per the germline V gene, CDR1 is SGHTA and CDR2 is FQGNSA. CDR3 size: 14 residues. V lost 4 bases, J lost 0 bases, and 10 bases lay in between. CDR3 nucleotide sequence: TGTGCCAGCAGCTGGGAGTACCTCTCCTACGAGCAGTACTTC. Protein product: CASSWEYLSYEQYF. The full variable domain, completed using reference TRBV7-2 and TRBJ2-7, is GAGVSQSPSNKVTEKGKDVELRCDPISGHTALYWYRQSLGQGLEFLIYFQGNSAPDKSGLPSDRFSAERTGGSVSTLTIQRTQQEDSAVYLCASSWEYLSYEQYFGPGTRLTVT.

The rearrangement uses TRBV2 and TRBJ1-5; possible D gene TRBD1, 6 bases. Germline CDR1 SNHLY, CDR2 FYNNEI. The length of the CDR3 is 14 residues. V was pared by 10 bases and J by 7 bases, with 20 bases between. DNA for the CDR3: TGTGCCACTCAGGGGTTTGTGAGTGGACAGCCCCAGCATTTT. Translation: CATQGFVSGQPQHF. The full variable domain, in which reference TRBV2 and TRBJ1-5 provide the parts outside the CDR3, is EPEVTQTPSHQVTQMGQEVILRCVPISNHLYFYWYRQILGQKVEFLVSFYNNEISEKSEIFDDQFSVERPDGSNFTLKIRSTKLEDSAMYFCATQGFVSGQPQHFGDGTRLSIL.

This clone showed up just once. J is TRBJ1-2 and V is TRBV2; D remains ambiguous. The CDR3 sequence is 11 residues long. The ends were cut back, 7 bases at V and 3 bases at J, with 6 bases in the middle. The germline V gene has CDR1 SNHLY and CDR2 FYNNEI. As DNA, the CDR3 is TGTGCCAGCACCTCCGACTATGGCTACACCTTC. Translating it yields CASTSDYGYTF.

This rearrangement joins TRBV27 to TRBJ2-3, with 7 bases fitting TRBD1. Per germline, CDR1 MNHEY and CDR2 SMNVEV (reference sequence). V shed 6 bases, J shed 6 bases, and the junction held 9 bases outside the gene matches. The CDR3 length is 14 residues. CDR3: CASSPRGRGDTQYF. CDR3 sequence (DNA): TGTGCCAGCAGCCCTAGGGGGCGAGGGGATACGCAGTATTTT.

This chain joins TRBV4-2 and TRBJ2-7; D is possibly TRBD1 (5 bases). The CDR3 spans 11 residues. Germline assignment: CDR1 LGHNA and CDR2 YNFKEQ. Trimming removed 6 bases from V and 4 bases from J, with 7 bases in between. This CDR3 reads CASRQGYEQYF. DNA of the CDR3: TGTGCCAGCAGGCAGGGTTACGAGCAGTACTTC.

This clone was seen more than once but under ten times. The rearrangement joins TRBV1 to TRBJ1-1; the table's TRBD1 call for D was not verified on the DNA. TRBV1 is marked as a pseudogene. This CDR3 has 15 amino acids. CDR3 in amino acids: CTSSQVPRIHTEAFF. The CDR3 DNA reads as TGCACCAGCAGCCAAGTCCCCAGAATCCACACTGAAGCTTTCTTT.

The rearrangement joins TRBV19 to TRBJ2-5, with 7 bases matching TRBD1. The CDR3 contains 16 residues. Germline V gene sequence: CDR1 LNHDA, CDR2 SQIVND (reference sequence). V gave up 3 bases and J gave up 3 bases; unmatched junction bases: 10. Here the CDR3 reads CASSMGVRGREETQYF. The CDR3, as DNA: TGTGCCAGTAGTATGGGGGTGAGGGGGCGTGAAGAGACCCAGTACTTC.